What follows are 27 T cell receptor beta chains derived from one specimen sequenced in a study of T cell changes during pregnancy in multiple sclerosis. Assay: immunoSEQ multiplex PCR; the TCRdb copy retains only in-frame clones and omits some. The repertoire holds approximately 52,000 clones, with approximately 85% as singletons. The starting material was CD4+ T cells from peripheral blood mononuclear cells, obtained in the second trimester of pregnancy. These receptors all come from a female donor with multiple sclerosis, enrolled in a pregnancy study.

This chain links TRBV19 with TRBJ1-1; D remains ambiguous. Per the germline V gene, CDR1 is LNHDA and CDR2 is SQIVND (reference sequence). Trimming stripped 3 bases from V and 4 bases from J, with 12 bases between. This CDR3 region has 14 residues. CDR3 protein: CASSMEGASTEAFF. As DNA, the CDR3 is TGTGCCAGTAGTATGGAGGGTGCTAGCACTGAAGCTTTCTTT.

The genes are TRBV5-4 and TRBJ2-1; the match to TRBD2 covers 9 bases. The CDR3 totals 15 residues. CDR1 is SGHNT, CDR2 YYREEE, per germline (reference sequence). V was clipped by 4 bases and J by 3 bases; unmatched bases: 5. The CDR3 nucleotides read TGTGCCAGCAGCGGTAGCGGGAGTGTCTACAATGAGCAGTTCTTC. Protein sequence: CASSGSGSVYNEQFF. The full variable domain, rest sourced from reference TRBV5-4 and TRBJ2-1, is ETGVTQSPTHLIKTRGQQVTLRCSSQSGHNTVSWYQQALGQGPQFIFQYYREEENGRGNFPPRFSGLQFPNYSSELNVNALELDDSALYLCASSGSGSVYNEQFFGPGTRLTVL.

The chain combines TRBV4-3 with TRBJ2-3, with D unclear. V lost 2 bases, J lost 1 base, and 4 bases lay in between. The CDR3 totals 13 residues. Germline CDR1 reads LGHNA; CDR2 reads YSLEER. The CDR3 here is CASSQSRTDTQYF. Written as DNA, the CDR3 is TGCGCCAGCAGCCAAAGCCGCACAGATACGCAGTATTTT.

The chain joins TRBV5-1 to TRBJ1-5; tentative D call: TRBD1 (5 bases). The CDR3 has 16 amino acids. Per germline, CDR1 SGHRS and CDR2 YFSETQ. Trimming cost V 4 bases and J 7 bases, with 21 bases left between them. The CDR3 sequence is CASSEDYTGARQPQHF. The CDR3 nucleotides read TGCGCCAGCAGCGAGGACTATACAGGAGCAAGGCAGCCCCAGCATTTT.

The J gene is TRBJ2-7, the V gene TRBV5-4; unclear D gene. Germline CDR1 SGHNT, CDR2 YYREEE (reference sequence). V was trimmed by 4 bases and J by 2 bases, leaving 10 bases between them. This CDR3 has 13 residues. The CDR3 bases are TGTGCCAGCAGCCCCCCAAACACCTACGAGCAGTACTTC. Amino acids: CASSPPNTYEQYF.

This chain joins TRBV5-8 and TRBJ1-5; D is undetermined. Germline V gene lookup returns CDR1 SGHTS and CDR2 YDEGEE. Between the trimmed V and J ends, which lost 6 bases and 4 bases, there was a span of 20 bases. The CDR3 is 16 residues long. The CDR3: CASTGRLEGGNQPQHF. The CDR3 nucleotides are TGTGCCAGCACCGGACGACTTGAGGGAGGGAATCAGCCCCAGCATTTT.

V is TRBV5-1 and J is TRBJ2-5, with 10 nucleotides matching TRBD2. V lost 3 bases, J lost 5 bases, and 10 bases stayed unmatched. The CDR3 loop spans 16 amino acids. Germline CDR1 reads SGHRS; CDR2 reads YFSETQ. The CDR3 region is CASSSEAGGLGETQYF. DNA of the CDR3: TGCGCCAGCAGCTCGGAAGCGGGAGGGCTCGGGGAGACCCAGTACTTC.

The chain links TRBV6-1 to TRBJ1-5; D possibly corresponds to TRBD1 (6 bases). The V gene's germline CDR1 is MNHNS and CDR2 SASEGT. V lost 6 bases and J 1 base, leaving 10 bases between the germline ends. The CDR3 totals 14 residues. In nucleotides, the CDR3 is TGTGCCAGCAGCAAGGGGGTGAGCAATCAGCCCCAGCATTTT. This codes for CASSKGVSNQPQHF.

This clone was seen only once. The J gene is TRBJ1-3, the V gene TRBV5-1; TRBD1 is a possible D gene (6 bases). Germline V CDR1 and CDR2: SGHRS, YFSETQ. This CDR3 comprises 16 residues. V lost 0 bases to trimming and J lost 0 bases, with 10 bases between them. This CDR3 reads CASSLAPGDSGNTIYF. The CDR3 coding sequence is TGCGCCAGCAGCTTGGCCCCAGGGGACTCTGGAAACACCATATATTTT.

This chain's CDR3 is CASSRPGQGAYEQYF. In nucleotides, the CDR3 is TGTGCCAGCAGCCGCCCGGGACAGGGGGCCTACGAGCAGTACTTC. This sequence joins TRBV28 and TRBJ2-7; the match to TRBD1 covers 11 bases. This CDR3 contains 15 residues. The germline V gene encodes CDR1 MDHEN and CDR2 SYDVKM. Germline trimming cut 6 bases from V and 2 bases from J; bases unmatched to any gene: 6.

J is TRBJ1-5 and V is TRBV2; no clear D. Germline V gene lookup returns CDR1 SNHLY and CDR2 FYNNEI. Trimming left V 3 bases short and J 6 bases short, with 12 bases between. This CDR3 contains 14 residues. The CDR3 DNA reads TGTGCCAGCAGTGACGCGCTTCCCGGTCAGCCCCAGCATTTT. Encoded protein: CASSDALPGQPQHF.

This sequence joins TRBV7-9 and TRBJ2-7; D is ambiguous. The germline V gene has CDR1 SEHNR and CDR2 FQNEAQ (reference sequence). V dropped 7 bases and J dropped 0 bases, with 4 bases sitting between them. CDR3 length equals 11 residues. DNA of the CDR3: TGTGCCAGCACCATCTCCTACGAGCAGTACTTC. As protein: CASTISYEQYF.

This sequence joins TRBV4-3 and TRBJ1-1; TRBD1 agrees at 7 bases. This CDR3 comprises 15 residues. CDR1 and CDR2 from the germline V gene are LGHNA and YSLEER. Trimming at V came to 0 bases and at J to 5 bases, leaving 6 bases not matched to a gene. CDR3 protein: CASSQDGRGETEAFF. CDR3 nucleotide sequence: TGCGCCAGCAGCCAAGATGGCAGGGGGGAAACTGAAGCTTTCTTT.

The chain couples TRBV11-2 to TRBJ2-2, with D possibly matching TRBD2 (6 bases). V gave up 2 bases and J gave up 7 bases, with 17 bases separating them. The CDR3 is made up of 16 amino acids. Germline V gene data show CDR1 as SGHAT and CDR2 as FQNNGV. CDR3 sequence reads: CASSLYGRSQNGELFF. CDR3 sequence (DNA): TGTGCCAGCAGCTTATACGGGAGATCCCAAAACGGGGAGCTGTTTTTT.

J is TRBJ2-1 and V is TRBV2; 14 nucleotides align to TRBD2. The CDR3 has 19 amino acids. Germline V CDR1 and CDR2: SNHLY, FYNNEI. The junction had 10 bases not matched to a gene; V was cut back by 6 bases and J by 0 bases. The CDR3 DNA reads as TGTGCCAGCAGGTCGAGACTAGCGGGAGGGCCGAGCTCCTACAATGAGCAGTTCTTC. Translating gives CASRSRLAGGPSSYNEQFF. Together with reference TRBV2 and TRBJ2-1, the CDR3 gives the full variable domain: EPEVTQTPSHQVTQMGQEVILRCVPISNHLYFYWYRQILGQKVEFLVSFYNNEISEKSEIFDDQFSVERPDGSNFTLKIRSTKLEDSAMYFCASRSRLAGGPSSYNEQFFGPGTRLTVL.

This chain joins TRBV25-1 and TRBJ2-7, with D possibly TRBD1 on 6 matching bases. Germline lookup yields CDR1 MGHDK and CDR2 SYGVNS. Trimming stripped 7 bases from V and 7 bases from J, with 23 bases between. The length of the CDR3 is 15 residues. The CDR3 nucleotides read TGTGCCAGCACACACAGTGTTTGGGGACAATCGGAGCAGTACTTC. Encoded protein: CASTHSVWGQSEQYF.

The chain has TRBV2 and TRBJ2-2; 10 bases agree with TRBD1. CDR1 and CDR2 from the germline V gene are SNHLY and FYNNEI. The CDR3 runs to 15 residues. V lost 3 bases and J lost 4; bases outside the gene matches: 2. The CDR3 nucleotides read TGTGCCAGCAGTGAGACAGGGGGCGGCACCGGGGAGCTGTTTTTT. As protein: CASSETGGGTGELFF.

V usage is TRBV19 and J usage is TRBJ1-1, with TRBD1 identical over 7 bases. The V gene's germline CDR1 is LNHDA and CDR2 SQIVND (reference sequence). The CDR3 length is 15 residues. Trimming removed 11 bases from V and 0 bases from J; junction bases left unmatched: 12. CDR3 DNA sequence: TGTGCCTCTTACTACAGGGGAAGGATGAACACTGAAGCTTTCTTT. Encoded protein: CASYYRGRMNTEAFF.

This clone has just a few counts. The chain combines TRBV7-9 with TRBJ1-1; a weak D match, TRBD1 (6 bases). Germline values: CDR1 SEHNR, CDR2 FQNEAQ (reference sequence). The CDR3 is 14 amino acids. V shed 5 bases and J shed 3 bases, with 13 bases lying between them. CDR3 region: CASSQGQSYTEAFF. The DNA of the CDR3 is TGTGCCAGCAGCCAAGGACAGTCATACACTGAAGCTTTCTTT.

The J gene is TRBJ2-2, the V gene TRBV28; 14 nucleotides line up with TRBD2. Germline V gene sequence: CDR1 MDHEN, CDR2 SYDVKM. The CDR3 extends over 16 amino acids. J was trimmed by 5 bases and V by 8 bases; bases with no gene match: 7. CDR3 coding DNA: TGTGCCAGCGTGACTAGCGGGAGGGTGTCGACCGGGGAGCTGTTTTTT. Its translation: CASVTSGRVSTGELFF. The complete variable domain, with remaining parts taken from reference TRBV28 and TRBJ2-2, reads DVKVTQSSRYLVKRTGEKVFLECVQDMDHENMFWYRQDPGLGLRLIYFSYDVKMKEKGDIPEGYSVSREKKERFSLILESASTNQTSMYLCASVTSGRVSTGELFFGEGSRLTVL.

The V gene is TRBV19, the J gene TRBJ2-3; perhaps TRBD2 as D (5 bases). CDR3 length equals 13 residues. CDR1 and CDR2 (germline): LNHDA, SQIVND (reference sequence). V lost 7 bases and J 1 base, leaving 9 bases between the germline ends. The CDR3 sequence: CASMTTGTDTQYF. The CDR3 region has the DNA TGTGCCAGTATGACTACCGGCACAGATACGCAGTATTTT. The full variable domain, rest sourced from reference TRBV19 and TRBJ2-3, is DGGITQSPKYLFRKEGQNVTLSCEQNLNHDAMYWYRQDPGQGLRLIYYSQIVNDFQKGDIAEGYSVSREKKESFPLTVTSAQKNPTAFYLCASMTTGTDTQYFGPGTRLTVL.

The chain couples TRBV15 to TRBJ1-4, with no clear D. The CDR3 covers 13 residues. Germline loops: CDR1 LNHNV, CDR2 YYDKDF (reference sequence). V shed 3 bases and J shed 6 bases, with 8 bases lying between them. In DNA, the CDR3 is TGTGCCACCAGCAGCCCGAGCGATGAAAAACTGTTTTTT. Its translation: CATSSPSDEKLFF.

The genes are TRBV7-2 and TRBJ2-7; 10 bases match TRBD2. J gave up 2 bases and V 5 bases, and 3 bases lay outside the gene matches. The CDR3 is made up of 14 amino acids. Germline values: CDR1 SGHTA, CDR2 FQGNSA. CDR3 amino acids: CASSRTSGPYEQYF. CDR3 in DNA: TGTGCCAGCAGCCGGACTAGCGGCCCCTACGAGCAGTACTTC.

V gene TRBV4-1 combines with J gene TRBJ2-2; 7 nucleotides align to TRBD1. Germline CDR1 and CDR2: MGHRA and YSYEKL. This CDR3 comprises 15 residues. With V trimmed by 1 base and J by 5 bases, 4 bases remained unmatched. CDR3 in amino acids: CASSQGQGVTGELFF. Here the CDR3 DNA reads TGCGCCAGCAGCCAAGGGCAGGGGGTAACCGGGGAGCTGTTTTTT.

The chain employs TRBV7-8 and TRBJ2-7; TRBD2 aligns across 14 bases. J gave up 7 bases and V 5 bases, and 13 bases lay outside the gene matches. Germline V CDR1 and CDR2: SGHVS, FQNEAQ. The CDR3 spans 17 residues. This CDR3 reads CASSVGRTSGRQGEQYF. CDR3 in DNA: TGTGCCAGCAGCGTGGGGCGGACTAGCGGGAGGCAGGGGGAGCAGTACTTC. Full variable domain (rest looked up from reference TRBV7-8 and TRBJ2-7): GAGVSQSPRYKVAKRGQDVALRCDPISGHVSLFWYQQALGQGPEFLTYFQNEAQLDKSGLPSDRFFAERPEGSVSTLKIQRTQQEDSAVYLCASSVGRTSGRQGEQYFGPGTRLTVT.

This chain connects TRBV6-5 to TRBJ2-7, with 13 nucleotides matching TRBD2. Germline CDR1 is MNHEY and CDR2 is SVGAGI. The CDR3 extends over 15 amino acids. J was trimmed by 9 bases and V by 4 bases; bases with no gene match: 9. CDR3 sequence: CASSLSGTSGKGQYF. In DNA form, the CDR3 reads TGTGCCAGCAGTTTATCCGGGACTAGCGGGAAGGGGCAGTACTTC.

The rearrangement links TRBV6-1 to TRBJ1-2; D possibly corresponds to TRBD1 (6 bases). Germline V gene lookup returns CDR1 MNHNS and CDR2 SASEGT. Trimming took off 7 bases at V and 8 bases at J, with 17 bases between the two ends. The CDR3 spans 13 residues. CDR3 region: CASTERDRRGYTF. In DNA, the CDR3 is TGTGCCAGCACCGAAAGAGACAGGCGGGGCTACACCTTC.